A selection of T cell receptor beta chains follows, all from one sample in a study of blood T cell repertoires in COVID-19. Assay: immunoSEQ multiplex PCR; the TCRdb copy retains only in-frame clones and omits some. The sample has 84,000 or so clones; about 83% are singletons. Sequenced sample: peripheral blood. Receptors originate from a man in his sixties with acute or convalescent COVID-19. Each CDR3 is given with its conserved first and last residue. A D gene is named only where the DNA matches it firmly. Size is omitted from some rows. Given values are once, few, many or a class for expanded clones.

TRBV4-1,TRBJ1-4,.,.,TGCGCCAGCAGCCAAGGGCCCCCCACAGGACCAAATGAAAAACTGTTTTTT,CASSQGPPTGPNEKLFF
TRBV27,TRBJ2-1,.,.,TGTGCCAGCAGTTTATCGCGGGGCAATGAGCAGTTCTTC,CASSLSRGNEQFF
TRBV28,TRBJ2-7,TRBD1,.,TGTGCCGCCGACGGATGGACAGGGGGCAAATACGAGCAGTACTTC,CAADGWTGGKYEQYF
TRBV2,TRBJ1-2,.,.,TGTGCCAGCAGCGAAGGTCTCTATGGCTACACCTTC,CASSEGLYGYTF
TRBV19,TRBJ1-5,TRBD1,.,TGTGCCAGTAGCTGGGGCAGGGGGAGCAATCAGCCCCAGCATTTT,CASSWGRGSNQPQHF
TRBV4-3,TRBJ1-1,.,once,TGCGCCAGCAGCCAAGCCTCAACAGAGAACACTGAAGCTTTCTTT,CASSQASTENTEAFF
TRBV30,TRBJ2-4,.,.,TGTGCCTGGAGTGTCGACAGTACGGCCAAAAACATTCAGTACTTC,CAWSVDSTAKNIQYF
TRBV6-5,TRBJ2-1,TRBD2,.,TGTGCCAGCCGTTTGAGCGGGGGTAATGAGCAGTTCTTC,CASRLSGGNEQFF
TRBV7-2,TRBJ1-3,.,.,TGTGCCAGCAGCAACCCTGGGGCAGACACCATATATTTT,CASSNPGADTIYF
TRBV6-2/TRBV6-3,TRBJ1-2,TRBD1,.,TGTGCCAGCAGTTCCACAGGGGGAAAGGATGGCTACACCTTC,CASSSTGGKDGYTF
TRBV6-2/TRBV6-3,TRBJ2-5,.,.,TGTGCCAGCAGTTACGGAGGGACCCAGTACTTC,CASSYGGTQYF
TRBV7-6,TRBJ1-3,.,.,TGTGCCACCTCGCTGGGAGGGGGGTCTGGAAACACCATATATTTT,CATSLGGGSGNTIYF
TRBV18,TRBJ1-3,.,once,TGTGCCAGCTCAACGACCACTGACGGCGGTTCTGGAAACACCATATATTTT,CASSTTTDGGSGNTIYF
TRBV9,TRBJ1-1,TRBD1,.,TGTGCCAGCAGCATCGACAGGGTCCGGGGATTGAACACTGAAGCTTTCTTT,CASSIDRVRGLNTEAFF
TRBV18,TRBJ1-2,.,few,TGTGCCAGCTCACCGACGAGGTCGGAAGGCTACACCTTC,CASSPTRSEGYTF
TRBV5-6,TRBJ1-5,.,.,TGTGCCAGCAGCCCGCGGGGAGGCCAGCCCCAGCATTTT,CASSPRGGQPQHF
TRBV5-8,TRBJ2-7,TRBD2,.,TGTGCCAGCAGCTACGGAAGCGGGGGCTACGAGCAGTACTTC,CASSYGSGGYEQYF
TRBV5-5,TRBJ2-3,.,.,TGTGCCAGCAGTCAGCGAGGTACGCAGTATTTT,CASSQRGTQYF
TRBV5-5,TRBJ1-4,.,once,TGTGCCAGCAGCTTGCAAGTCCAAGGGGGTCAGATAGGAAAACTGTTTTTT,CASSLQVQGGQIGKLFF
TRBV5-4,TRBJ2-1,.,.,TGTGCCAGCAGCTCGGACTTAGCTCTCTACAATGAGCAGTTCTTC,CASSSDLALYNEQFF
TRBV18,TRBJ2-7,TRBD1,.,TGTGCCAGCTCACCCACCGATACAGGGGGCTACGAGCAGTACTTC,CASSPTDTGGYEQYF
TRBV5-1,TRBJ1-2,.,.,TGCGCCAGCAGGGAGACAGGAGACTATGGCTACACCTTC,CASRETGDYGYTF